Detailed here is one T cell receptor beta chain. This clonotype occurred once. Its antigen remains unidentified. One junction end does not reproduce the germline sequence, and a read error may be involved. The data originate from a study of T cells in Graves' hyperthyroidism and ophthalmopathy (dated by TCRdb to between 2018 and 2021). The study in broad terms: Peripheral blood was sampled at the time of initial diagnosis, prior to any treatment. To identify distinguishing TCR V-J signatures, a discovery cohort of some 100 patients was used, comprising 43 with Graves' ophthalmopathy and 57 with stable Graves' hyperthyroidism. Prospective prediction of ophthalmopathy was tested in an independent validation cohort consisting of 18 hyperthyroidism patients and approximately 16 patients who later progressed to ophthalmopathy. The 100 discovery patients were divided at random into training and test sets in a 7:3 ratio. Thyroid tissue and blood T-cell repertoires from roughly 6 Graves' hyperthyroidism patients were also compared in the study. After blood sampling, hyperthyroidism patients were treated with methimazole at a starting dose of 30 mg daily, and ophthalmopathy patients were treated with high-dose intravenous methylprednisolone. TCR Vbeta CDR3 sequencing of 140 or so peripheral blood samples (roughly 43 ophthalmopathy, over 70 hyperthyroidism and some 17 progressor patients) is reported in the paper. Paper-wide results and their limitations: A model built on a 13 V-J signature distinguished ophthalmopathy from stable hyperthyroidism, reaching 87.88% sensitivity and around 81% specificity in cross-validation and 80%/75% in testing. Sample size was not statistically predetermined, and investigators were not blinded to group allocation. During validation, the model predicted progression to ophthalmopathy a median of around 7 months ahead of onset, with around 71% sensitivity and about 72% specificity. Most expanded thyroid clonotypes (frequency above 0.001) were also detected in blood, suggesting blood repertoires may reflect thyroid immune responses.

Hyperthyroidism patients were newly diagnosed, with disease duration under 2 months, and aged 18 to 65 years. Any patient with an uncontrolled infection, another autoimmune disease, pregnancy or lactation was excluded. Diagnoses were based on clinical symptoms, serum thyroxine and TRAb, thyroid ultrasound and orbital computed tomography. Blood from progressor patients was drawn when they were first diagnosed with hyperthyroidism, before any ophthalmopathy symptoms appeared. PBMCs were separated from 10 ml of fresh peripheral blood using Ficoll-Paque density gradient centrifugation. Progressor patients were first diagnosed with Graves' hyperthyroidism and then developed ophthalmopathy during follow-up. Trizol reagent was used to extract total RNA, and RNA quality was then checked on an Agilent 2100 Bioanalyzer. Amplification of TCR beta CDR3 regions was carried out from RNA transcripts. A first-round RT-PCR of the TCR CDR3 used the HTBI primer set with the Qiagen OneStep RT-PCR kit. The libraries were constructed in a second round of multiplex PCR and then size-selected and purified. Paired-end sequencing of the libraries was performed with 100 bp reads on an Illumina HiSeq2000. In the source study's methods: Raw data were processed with SOAPnuke, discarding reads with adapters, uncalled bases, mean Phred below 15, or no exact constant-primer or identifier match. High-quality paired reads were merged with COPE v1.2.5, and unique nucleotide sequences were defined as clonotypes. MiTCR v1.1 was used to align clonotypes to the IMGT TRBV, TRBD and TRBJ reference segments. Only V-J combinations with frequency above 0.0001, covering roughly 99% of repertoires, were analysed. A TCS score was defined as the ratio between F50 (clonal expansion) and ExV (chaos), using BLOSUM62-based TCRdist between CDR3 peptides within each V-J. Welch's t-statistics and random forest reduced roughly 500 V-J features to 13, which were used in a naive Bayes classifier (R e1071). Through fastp at Q25 and MiXCR, TCRdb rebuilt clones from the public reads, retaining in-frame beta chains. Each CDR3 protein gets just one entry, which takes the most common genes and DNA from the rows behind it. These V and J calls are TCRdb output, not the study's own analysis. Here the sample has 300,000 to 450,000 distinct CDR3 sequences; 13% occur a single time. The ten largest account for under 25% of the sample.

The CDR3, cysteine through phenylalanine, is 21 amino acids long. The only DNA kept is the CDR3, 63 bases in frame from the first base. The sequence was collected from a man aged 25 to 40 with Graves' hyperthyroidism that later progressed to Graves' ophthalmopathy. Specimen: blood. The chain uses TRBV12-3 or TRBV12-4 and TRBJ2-3; a stretch of 10 junction bases matches TRBD2. The CDR3 reads as follows: CASSSYSAARASGGGADTRYF. The DNA sequence follows: TGTGCCAGCAGTTCCTATTCCGCCGCCAGGGCTAGCGGGGGAGGGGCAGATACGCGGTATTTT.